A single sample gave rise to the 27 T cell receptor beta chains below, sequenced in a study of control samples from healthy donors and cancer patients. The protocol was immunoSEQ multiplex PCR, while the TCRdb copy is restricted to in-frame clones and leaves out a portion. The table records around 94,000 clones, approximately 90% of them present only once. The sequencing sample was made of blood. These receptors were obtained from a woman younger than 30 in good health.

The rearrangement links TRBV11-2 to TRBJ2-2; D remains ambiguous. Germline V gene lookup returns CDR1 SGHAT and CDR2 FQNNGV. The CDR3 runs to 15 residues. V gave up 4 bases and J gave up 6 bases, with 15 bases separating them. Here the CDR3 DNA reads TGTGCCAGCAGCTACCTCCCTGGTGTTCCCGGGGAGCTGTTTTTT. Its protein product is CASSYLPGVPGELFF. Looking up the rest from reference TRBV11-2 and TRBJ2-2 gives the full variable domain: EAGVAQSPRYKIIEKRQSVAFWCNPISGHATLYWYQQILGQGPKLLIQFQNNGVVDDSQLPKDRFSAERLKGVDSTLKIQPAKLEDSAVYLCASSYLPGVPGELFFGEGSRLTVL.

The V call is TRBV7-3, the J call TRBJ1-1; D might be TRBD1 (6 bases). The CDR3 contains 15 residues. Germline V gene sequence: CDR1 SGHTA, CDR2 FQGTGA. V shed 5 bases and J shed 5 bases, with 18 bases lying between them. Here the CDR3 reads CASSNGWGAQTEAFF. In DNA, the CDR3 is TGTGCCAGCAGCAACGGTTGGGGGGCGCAAACTGAAGCTTTCTTT. Complete variable domain (other parts from reference TRBV7-3 and TRBJ1-1): GAGVSQTPSNKVTEKGKYVELRCDPISGHTALYWYRQSLGQGPEFLIYFQGTGAADDSGLPNDRFFAVRPEGSVSTLKIQRTERGDSAVYLCASSNGWGAQTEAFFGQGTRLTVV.

The chain combines TRBV25-1 with TRBJ2-7; D gene ambiguous. This CDR3 comprises 12 residues. CDR1 MGHDK and CDR2 SYGVNS come from the germline V gene. V dropped 3 bases and J dropped 3 bases, with 6 bases sitting between them. CDR3 sequence: CASSDPDYEQYF. The CDR3 coding sequence is TGTGCCAGCAGTGATCCCGACTACGAGCAGTACTTC.

This clone was seen just once. The CDR3 protein is CASSWGQGNTIYF. Written as DNA, the CDR3 is TGTGCCAGCAGCTGGGGACAGGGAAACACCATATATTTT. V usage is TRBV7-2 and J usage is TRBJ1-3, with 7 bases identical to TRBD1. V was clipped by 4 bases and J by 4 bases; unmatched bases: 1. Germline V gene lookup returns CDR1 SGHTA and CDR2 FQGNSA. The CDR3 has 13 amino acids.

The chain combines TRBV19 with TRBJ1-1; 9 positions agree with TRBD1. Germline V gene sequence: CDR1 LNHDA, CDR2 SQIVND (reference sequence). Losses at the gene ends were 5 bases for V and 11 bases for J; bases not matched to a gene: 6. The CDR3 runs to 12 residues. The DNA for the CDR3 is TGTGCCAGTAGTCTCCGGGACAGGGATGCTTTCTTT. This encodes CASSLRDRDAFF.

This sequence joins TRBV19 and TRBJ2-5, with 10 bases aligning to TRBD1. The V gene's germline CDR1 is LNHDA and CDR2 SQIVND (reference sequence). The CDR3 loop spans 13 amino acids. V shed 9 bases and J 5 bases; nucleotides not matched to a gene: 6. CDR3 nucleotide sequence: TGTGCCAGCCGGGACAGGGGCGTGGAGACCCAGTACTTC. Translated, it gives CASRDRGVETQYF.

DNA for the CDR3: TGTGCCAGCAGTTACAGCTTGGCCCTTGAGCAGTTCTTC. Protein: CASSYSLALEQFF. The rearrangement joins TRBV6-5 to TRBJ2-1; D is ambiguous. The length of the CDR3 is 13 residues. The germline V gene encodes CDR1 MNHEY and CDR2 SVGAGI. The V end lost 2 bases, the J end lost 9 bases, and 11 bases lay between the germline ends.

The gene calls are TRBV24-1 and TRBJ1-1; a possible D gene is TRBD1 (5 bases). Germline CDR1 and CDR2: KGHDR and SFDVKD. CDR3 length: 15 residues. V was cut by 4 bases and J by 10 bases, with 21 bases left in between. The CDR3 is CATSESGIIVGGAFF. The CDR3 region has the DNA TGTGCCACCAGTGAATCAGGGATTATCGTAGGAGGAGCTTTCTTT.

The chain combines TRBV10-1 with TRBJ2-3; D tentatively reads TRBD1 or TRBD2 (5 bases each). V lost 3 bases and J 1 base, leaving 11 bases between the germline ends. This CDR3 has 15 residues. The germline V gene encodes CDR1 WNHNN and CDR2 SYGVQD (reference sequence). Written as DNA, the CDR3 is TGCGCCAGCAGTGAACGGGGCCCGGGCACAGATACGCAGTATTTT. Its translation: CASSERGPGTDTQYF.

This chain joins TRBV5-1 and TRBJ1-1, with D possibly being TRBD1 (5 bases). CDR1 SGHRS and CDR2 YFSETQ come from the germline V gene. The CDR3 contains 16 residues. Trimming cost V 0 bases and J 0 bases, with 12 bases left between them. CDR3 protein: CASSLVGGEMNTEAFF. The CDR3 DNA is TGCGCCAGCAGCTTGGTAGGAGGGGAAATGAACACTGAAGCTTTCTTT.

The rearrangement links TRBV6-1 to TRBJ2-2; tentative D call: TRBD2 (7 bases). The CDR3 sequence is 16 residues long. CDR1 and CDR2 from the germline V gene are MNHNS and SASEGT. Trimming removed 3 bases from V and 7 bases from J, with 18 bases in between. The CDR3 nucleotides are TGTGCCAGCAGTGAGGTACCGGCGGGGGCTGGCGGGGAGCTGTTTTTT. The encoded protein is CASSEVPAGAGGELFF.

The chain uses TRBV4-1 and TRBJ1-2, with D maybe TRBD1 (6 bases). The germline V gene has CDR1 MGHRA and CDR2 YSYEKL. The V end was cut by 0 bases, the J end by 3 bases, with 8 bases between. There are 14 residues in the CDR3. The DNA of the CDR3 is TGCGCCAGCAGCCAAGACAGGGGCTACTATGGCTACACCTTC. This sequence encodes CASSQDRGYYGYTF.

V gene TRBV6-5 combines with J gene TRBJ2-5; D perhaps matches TRBD1 (5 bases). This CDR3 region has 14 residues. Trimming shortened V by 5 bases and J by 1 base, and 11 bases separated the two germline ends. Germline values: CDR1 MNHEY, CDR2 SVGAGI. DNA for the CDR3: TGTGCCAGCAGTCGTTGGACACGCCAAGAGACCCAGTACTTC. Its translation: CASSRWTRQETQYF.

The chain combines TRBV5-1 with TRBJ2-7; 10 bases fit TRBD2. The CDR3 contains 15 residues. Germline lookup yields CDR1 SGHRS and CDR2 YFSETQ. Unmatched junction bases numbered 6, after V lost 4 bases and J lost 2 bases. In DNA form, the CDR3 reads TGCGCCAGCAGCCCAGCGGGGGGGGTCACCTACGAGCAGTACTTC. This translates into CASSPAGGVTYEQYF.

This clone was picked up one time. The chain joins TRBV4-1 to TRBJ1-2; D is undetermined. The V and J ends lost 0 bases and 9 bases respectively, with 14 bases between them. Germline assignment: CDR1 MGHRA and CDR2 YSYEKL. This CDR3 contains 14 residues. The CDR3 here is CASSQEMSTLRYTF. CDR3 DNA: TGCGCCAGCAGCCAAGAGATGAGCACTTTACGCTACACCTTC.

This sequence joins TRBV19 and TRBJ1-2; 8 nucleotides agree with TRBD1. V lost 5 bases, J lost 3 bases, and 5 bases stayed unmatched. CDR1 is LNHDA and CDR2 is SQIVND in the germline V gene (reference sequence). The CDR3 sequence is 14 residues long. The CDR3 DNA reads TGTGCCAGTAGTGCCCTGGGACAGGACTATGGCTACACCTTC. Its protein is CASSALGQDYGYTF.

This chain links TRBV11-2 with TRBJ1-2; 10 bases are shared with TRBD1. The CDR3 consists of 16 residues. CDR1 and CDR2 from the germline V gene are SGHAT and FQNNGV. Unmatched junction bases numbered 14, after V lost 5 bases and J lost 8 bases. The CDR3 loop is CASSQSGTGVLRGYTF. The CDR3 DNA is TGTGCCAGCAGCCAGTCGGGGACAGGGGTGCTTAGGGGCTACACCTTC. The whole variable domain, filled in from reference TRBV11-2 and TRBJ1-2, reads EAGVAQSPRYKIIEKRQSVAFWCNPISGHATLYWYQQILGQGPKLLIQFQNNGVVDDSQLPKDRFSAERLKGVDSTLKIQPAKLEDSAVYLCASSQSGTGVLRGYTFGSGTRLTVV.

V usage is TRBV5-1 and J usage is TRBJ2-7, with 12 nucleotides matching TRBD1. The CDR3 is 15 amino acids. V shed 5 bases, J shed 2 bases, and the junction held 5 bases outside the gene matches. Germline V gene sequence: CDR1 SGHRS, CDR2 YFSETQ. The CDR3 sequence: CASSSGQGAAYEQYF. In DNA form, the CDR3 reads TGCGCCAGCAGTTCGGGACAGGGGGCCGCCTACGAGCAGTACTTC.

CDR3 nucleotides: TGCGCCAGCAGCGGTCCGGGACAGGACACCGGGGAGCTGTTTTTT. Translated: CASSGPGQDTGELFF. V is TRBV5-1 and J is TRBJ2-2; 8 bases agree with TRBD1. CDR1 is SGHRS and CDR2 is YFSETQ in the germline V gene. V dropped 4 bases and J dropped 3; count of bases not matched to a gene: 5. CDR3 size: 15 residues.

The chain combines TRBV11-3 with TRBJ2-2; 10 nucleotides line up with TRBD1. Trimming took 3 bases from V and 7 from J; bases not matched to a gene: 8. The CDR3 extends over 16 amino acids. Germline V gene data show CDR1 as SGHNT and CDR2 as YENEEA. CDR3 nucleotide sequence: TGTGCCAGCAGCTTCTCCGGGACAGGGGCGATCGGGGAGCTGTTTTTT. Translated: CASSFSGTGAIGELFF. Using reference TRBV11-3 and TRBJ2-2 for the parts outside the CDR3, the full variable domain is EAGVVQSPRYKIIEKKQPVAFWCNPISGHNTLYWYLQNLGQGPELLIRYENEEAVDDSQLPKDRFSAERLKGVDSTLKIQPAELGDSAVYLCASSFSGTGAIGELFFGEGSRLTVL.

V and J are TRBV3-1 (or the pseudogene TRBV3-2) and TRBJ1-2; perhaps TRBD1 as D (6 bases). Trimming removed 1 base from V and 4 bases from J, with 16 bases in between. This CDR3 spans 16 amino acids. Looked up from germline, CDR1 is LGHDT and CDR2 is YNNKEL (reference sequence). CDR3 DNA: TGTGCCAGCAGCCAAGCCTCCGGGGGGCATTCCTATGGCTACACCTTC. This translates into CASSQASGGHSYGYTF.

The chain combines TRBV19 with TRBJ1-5; TRBD1 agrees at 8 bases. The CDR3 consists of 15 residues. V shed 4 bases and J 2 bases; nucleotides not matched to a gene: 4. The germline CDR1 and CDR2 sequences are LNHDA and SQIVND (reference sequence). CDR3 loop: CASSRTGIGNQPQHF. CDR3 nucleotides: TGTGCCAGTAGTAGGACAGGGATTGGCAATCAGCCCCAGCATTTT.

The chain recombines TRBV5-4 with TRBJ1-2, with 7 bases aligning to TRBD1. The ends lost 4 bases at V and 5 bases at J; junction bases unmatched: 5. Germline-derived CDR1 and CDR2 are SGHNT and YYREEE (reference sequence). There are 13 residues in the CDR3. The CDR3 region is CASSQGGQYGYTF. CDR3 DNA sequence: TGTGCCAGCAGCCAAGGGGGACAGTATGGCTACACCTTC.

This clone was detected only once. The chain has TRBV4-2 and TRBJ2-7, with a possible D match to TRBD1 (6 bases). CDR3 size: 13 residues. Deletions cut 1 base from V and 3 bases from J, with 7 bases between. CDR1 is LGHNA, CDR2 YNFKEQ, per germline. CDR3 in amino acids: CASSQARGYEQYF. The CDR3 region has the DNA TGTGCCAGCAGCCAAGCCAGGGGCTACGAGCAGTACTTC.

This rearrangement joins TRBV27 to TRBJ1-6, with D possibly TRBD1 on 6 matching bases. Germline-derived CDR1 and CDR2 are MNHEY and SMNVEV (reference sequence). V was clipped by 2 bases and J by 14 bases, with 13 bases between them. This CDR3 spans 13 amino acids. The CDR3 loop reads CASSLKGGKTLHF. CDR3 sequence (DNA): TGTGCCAGCAGTTTAAAGGGGGGGAAAACCCTCCACTTT.

Only a few counts were recorded for this clone. V gene TRBV2 combines with J gene TRBJ1-5; TRBD1 is a possible D gene (6 bases). V lost 4 bases to trimming and J lost 4 bases, with 8 bases between them. The V gene's germline CDR1 is SNHLY and CDR2 FYNNEI. The CDR3 covers 13 residues. The CDR3 region has the DNA TGTGCCAGCAGTGGAGGGGGAAATCAGCCCCAGCATTTT. Its translation is CASSGGGNQPQHF.

The V and J genes are TRBV9 and TRBJ1-2; D is unresolved. From germline, CDR1 is SGDLS and CDR2 YYNGEE. The CDR3 has 12 residues. Between the trimmed V and J ends, which lost 4 bases and 8 bases, there was a span of 12 bases. CDR3 sequence reads: CASSPQVGGYTF. CDR3 coding DNA: TGTGCCAGCAGCCCTCAGGTGGGGGGCTACACCTTC.